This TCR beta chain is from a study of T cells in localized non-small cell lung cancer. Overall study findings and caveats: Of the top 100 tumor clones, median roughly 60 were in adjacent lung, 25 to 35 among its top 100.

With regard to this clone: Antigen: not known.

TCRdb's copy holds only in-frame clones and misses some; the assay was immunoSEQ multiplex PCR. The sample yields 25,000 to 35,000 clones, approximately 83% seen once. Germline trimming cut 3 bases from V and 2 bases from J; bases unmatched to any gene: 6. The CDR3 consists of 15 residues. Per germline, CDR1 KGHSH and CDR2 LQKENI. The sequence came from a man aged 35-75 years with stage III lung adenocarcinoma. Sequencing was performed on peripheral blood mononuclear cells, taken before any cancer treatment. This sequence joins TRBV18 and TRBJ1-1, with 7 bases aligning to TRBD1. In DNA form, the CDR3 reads TGTGCCAGCTCACCTGAGACAGGGAGAAACACTGAAGCTTTCTTT. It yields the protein CASSPETGRNTEAFF.